These T cell receptor beta chains were read from a single sample in a study of human T cells and chemical hapten exposure. TCRdb re-called the RACE reads with MiXCR, one entry per CDR3 protein. The top ten hold 0.92% of the sample, which has roughly 120,000 distinct CDR3 sequences, roughly 13% seen once. The specimen was whole blood, collected in connection with sensitization to the hapten diphenylcyclopropenone (DPC). The receptors here all came from a young man with alopecia areata. Some clones in this sample may be carry-over from other donors' samples. Both conserved end residues are part of each CDR3. A D gene is named only where the DNA matches it firmly. Only part of the rows carry a size: once, few, many, or a class if the clone is expanded.

TRBV29-1	NA	few	TRBJ1-3	TGCAGCGTTGAGGAGGGGAATGCTGGAAACACCATATATTTT	CSVEEGNAGNTIYF
TRBV4-2	TRBD1	NA	TRBJ1-6	TGTGCCAGCAGCCTAGCATCCAACAGGGGAACCTATAATTCACCCCTCCACTTT	CASSLASNRGTYNSPLHF
TRBV10-3	NA	few	TRBJ2-7	TGTGCCATCAGAAAAGGGGGCTGGAGGGACCCTATTTCCTACGAGCAGTACTTC	CAIRKGGWRDPISYEQYF
TRBV7-3	NA	few	TRBJ2-1	TGTGCCAGCAGCTTAAGATTTGCGGGCTCCTACAATGAGCAGTTCTTC	CASSLRFAGSYNEQFF
TRBV4-1	NA	few	TRBJ2-1	TGCGCCAGCAGCCAAGTGTCCCCGGGGGATTACTCCTACAATGAGCAGTTCTTC	CASSQVSPGDYSYNEQFF
TRBV29-1	NA	NA	TRBJ2-3	TGCAGCGTTGAAGCGGGACGGGGAGATACGCAGTATTTT	CSVEAGRGDTQYF
TRBV7-2	TRBD1	NA	TRBJ1-5	TGTGCCAGCAGCTTAGACAGGGGTAACGGTCAGCCCCAGCATTTT	CASSLDRGNGQPQHF
TRBV7-8	NA	NA	TRBJ2-1	TGTGCCAGCAGGGACATCGACAATGAGCAGTTCTTC	CASRDIDNEQFF
TRBV20-1	NA	few	TRBJ1-5	TGCAGTGCCCAAATCGAACAGGGAGGGTTTAATCAGCCCCAGCATTTT	CSAQIEQGGFNQPQHF
TRBV28	NA	few	TRBJ1-6	TGTGCCAGCGGGGACTCTCTCCACTTT	CASGDSLHF
TRBV27	TRBD1	few	TRBJ1-6	TGTGCCAGCAGTCCCCGGACAGGGAAATCACCCCTCCACTTT	CASSPRTGKSPLHF
TRBV5-5	TRBD1	NA	TRBJ2-3	TGTGCCAGCAGACCGCGAGGACAGGATTACACAGATACGCAGTATTTT	CASRPRGQDYTDTQYF
TRBV7-8	NA	NA	TRBJ1-3	TGTGCCAGCAGCCCTGTCCGGGGACTGTCTGGAAACACCATATATTTT	CASSPVRGLSGNTIYF
TRBV11-2	NA	NA	TRBJ1-4	TGTGCCAGCGAGGGGAACAATGAAAAACTGTTTTTT	CASEGNNEKLFF
TRBV7-2	NA	NA	TRBJ2-3	TGTGCCAGCAGCTTAAGCACAAGCACAGATACGCAGTATTTT	CASSLSTSTDTQYF
TRBV29-1	TRBD2	few	TRBJ2-3	TGCAGCGTCGGGACTAGCGGGGGGTCAGATACGCAGTATTTT	CSVGTSGGSDTQYF
TRBV7-5	NA	NA	TRBJ2-3	NA	CISVSEAQASHTGATGDTQYF
TRBV7-2	NA	few	TRBJ2-7	TGTGCCAGCAGCTTCCTCGGGACTTACGAGCAGTACTTC	CASSFLGTYEQYF
TRBV3-1	NA	few	TRBJ1-1	TGTGCCAGCAGCCAACTGACCGGCACTGAAGCTTTCTTT	CASSQLTGTEAFF
TRBV6-2/TRBV6-3	TRBD1	many	TRBJ1-5	TGTGCCAGCAGGCTTGGCAGGGGGAGGCTCAATCAGCCCCAGCATTTT	CASRLGRGRLNQPQHF
TRBV28	TRBD1	many	TRBJ1-1	TGTGCCAGTCATACGGGGGACAGCGAAGCTTTCTTT	CASHTGDSEAFF
TRBV6-6	NA	few	TRBJ1-5	TGTGCCAGCAGTTACATTAACAGGAATCAGCCCCAGCATTTT	CASSYINRNQPQHF
TRBV7-8	NA	NA	TRBJ2-7	TGTGCCAGCAGCTTAACAAACGAGCAGTACTTC	CASSLTNEQYF
TRBV12-3/TRBV12-4	NA	many	TRBJ2-3	TGTGCCAGCAGGCCCGGCTGGGAGGGGGCAGATACGCAGTATTTT	CASRPGWEGADTQYF
TRBV28	TRBD1	few	TRBJ1-6	TGTGCCAGCAGTTTTCAGGGGACAGGATTTAATAATTCACCCCTCCACTTT	CASSFQGTGFNNSPLHF
TRBV7-9	NA	NA	TRBJ1-1	TGTGTCAGCAGCCGAGGCAACACTGAAGCTTTCTTT	CVSSRGNTEAFF
TRBV15	NA	few	TRBJ2-3	TGTGCCACCAGCTCCTCCCGGGGGCTGGGCACAGATACGCAGTATTTT	CATSSSRGLGTDTQYF
TRBV11-2	TRBD2	few	TRBJ2-3	TGTGCCAGCAGCTTACTAACTAGCGGGGGACCAGATACGCAGTATTTT	CASSLLTSGGPDTQYF
TRBV7-9	NA	NA	TRBJ1-3	TGTGCCAGCAGCCCAGACCGGGACGCCTCTGGAAACACCATATATTTT	CASSPDRDASGNTIYF
TRBV10-2	TRBD2	few	TRBJ2-5	TGCGCCAGCAGCGCCGGGACTAGCCGGGAGACCCAGTACTTC	CASSAGTSRETQYF
TRBV11-2	NA	few	TRBJ2-1	TGTGCCAGCAGCTTAGGATCGGTCCCAGCGCCAAGGTTGCAGTTCTTC	CASSLGSVPAPRLQFF
TRBV7-7	TRBD1	few	TRBJ1-1	TGTGCCAGCAGCCCCTACGGACAGGGTCGGACTGAAGCTTTCTTT	CASSPYGQGRTEAFF
TRBV4-3	NA	few	TRBJ1-6	TGCGCCAGCAGCCAAGGGTACAGGCAATATAATTCACCCCTCCACTTT	CASSQGYRQYNSPLHF